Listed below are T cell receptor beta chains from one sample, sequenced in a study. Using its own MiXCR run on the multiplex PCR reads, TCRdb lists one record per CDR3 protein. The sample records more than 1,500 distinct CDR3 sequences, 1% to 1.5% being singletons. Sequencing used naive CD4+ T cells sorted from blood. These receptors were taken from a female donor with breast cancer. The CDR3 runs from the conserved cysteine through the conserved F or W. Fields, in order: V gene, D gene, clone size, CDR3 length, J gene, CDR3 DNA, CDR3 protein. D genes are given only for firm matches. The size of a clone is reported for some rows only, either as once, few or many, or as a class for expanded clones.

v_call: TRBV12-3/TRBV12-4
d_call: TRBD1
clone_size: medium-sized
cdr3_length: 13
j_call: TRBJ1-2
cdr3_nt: TGTGCCAGCAGTAGGGACAGGTTCTATGGCTACACCTTC
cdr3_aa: CASSRDRFYGYTF

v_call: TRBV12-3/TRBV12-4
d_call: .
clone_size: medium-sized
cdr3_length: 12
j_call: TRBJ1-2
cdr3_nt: TGTGCCAGCACCTCGGGCGGCTATGGCTACACCTTC
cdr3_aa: CASTSGGYGYTF

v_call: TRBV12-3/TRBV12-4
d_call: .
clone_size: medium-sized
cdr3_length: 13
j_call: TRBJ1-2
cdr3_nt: TGTGCCAGCAGTTTGGAGGATTCCTATGGCTACACCTTC
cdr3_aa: CASSLEDSYGYTF

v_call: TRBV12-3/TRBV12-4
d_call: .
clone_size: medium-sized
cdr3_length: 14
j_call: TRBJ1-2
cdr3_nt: TGTGCCAGCAGTTCTTTGGGCACTAACTATGGCTACACCTTC
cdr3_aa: CASSSLGTNYGYTF

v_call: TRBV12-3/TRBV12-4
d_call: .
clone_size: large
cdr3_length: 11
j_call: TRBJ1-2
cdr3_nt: TGTGCCAGCAGTAGCAGGGCTGGCTACACCTTC
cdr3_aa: CASSSRAGYTF

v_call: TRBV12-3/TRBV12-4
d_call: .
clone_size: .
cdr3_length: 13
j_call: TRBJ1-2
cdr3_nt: TGTGCCAGCACCACTGGCAGGTTCTATGGCTACACCTTC
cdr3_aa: CASTTGRFYGYTF

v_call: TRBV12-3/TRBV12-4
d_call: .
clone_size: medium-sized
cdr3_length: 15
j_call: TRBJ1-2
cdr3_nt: TGTGCCAGCAGTTCCCGGCTCGGTCCTAACTATGGCTACACCTTC
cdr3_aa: CASSSRLGPNYGYTF

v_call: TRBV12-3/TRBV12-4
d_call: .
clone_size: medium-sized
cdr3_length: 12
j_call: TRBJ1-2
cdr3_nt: TGTGCCAGCAGTCCAGAGGAGCGAGGCTACACCTTC
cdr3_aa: CASSPEERGYTF

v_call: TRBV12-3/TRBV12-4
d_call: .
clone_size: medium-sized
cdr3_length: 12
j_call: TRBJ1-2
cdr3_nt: TGTGCCAGCAGTTTCCCTGCGGGTGGCTACACCTTC
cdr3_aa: CASSFPAGGYTF

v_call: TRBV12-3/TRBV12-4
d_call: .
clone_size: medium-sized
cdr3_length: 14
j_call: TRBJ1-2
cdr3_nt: TGTGCCAGCAGTTTACGAGAATCTAGCTATGGCTACACCTTC
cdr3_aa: CASSLRESSYGYTF

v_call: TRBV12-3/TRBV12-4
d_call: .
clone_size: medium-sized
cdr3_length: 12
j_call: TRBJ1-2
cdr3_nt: TGTGCCAGCTCTAGCATTGGGTATGGCTACACCTTC
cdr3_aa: CASSSIGYGYTF

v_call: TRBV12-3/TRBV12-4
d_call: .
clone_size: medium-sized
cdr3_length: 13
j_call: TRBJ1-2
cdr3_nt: TGTGCCAGCAGTTTCGGTCGGTTCTATGGCTACACCTTC
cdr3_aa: CASSFGRFYGYTF

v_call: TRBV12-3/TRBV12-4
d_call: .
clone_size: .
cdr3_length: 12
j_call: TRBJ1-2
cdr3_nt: TGTGCCAGCAGTTTACCAGGTTCCGGCTACACCTTC
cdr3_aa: CASSLPGSGYTF

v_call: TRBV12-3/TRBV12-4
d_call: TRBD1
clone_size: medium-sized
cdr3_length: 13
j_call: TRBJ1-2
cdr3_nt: TGTGCCAGCAGCATGACGGGACAGGCGGGCTACACCTTC
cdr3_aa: CASSMTGQAGYTF

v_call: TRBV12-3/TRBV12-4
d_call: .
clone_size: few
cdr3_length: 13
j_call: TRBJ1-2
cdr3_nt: TGTGCCAGCAGTATCCGAAGTGGCTATGGCTACACCTTC
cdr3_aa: CASSIRSGYGYTF

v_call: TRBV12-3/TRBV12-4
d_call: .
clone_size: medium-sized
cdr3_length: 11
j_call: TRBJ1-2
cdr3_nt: TGTGCCAGCAGTTCAGGGTCTGGCTACACCTTC
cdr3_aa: CASSSGSGYTF

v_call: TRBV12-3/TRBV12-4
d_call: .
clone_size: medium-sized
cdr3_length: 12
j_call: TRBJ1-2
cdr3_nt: TGTGCCAGCAGGTCTACAGGGAGTGGCTACACCTTC
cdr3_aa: CASRSTGSGYTF